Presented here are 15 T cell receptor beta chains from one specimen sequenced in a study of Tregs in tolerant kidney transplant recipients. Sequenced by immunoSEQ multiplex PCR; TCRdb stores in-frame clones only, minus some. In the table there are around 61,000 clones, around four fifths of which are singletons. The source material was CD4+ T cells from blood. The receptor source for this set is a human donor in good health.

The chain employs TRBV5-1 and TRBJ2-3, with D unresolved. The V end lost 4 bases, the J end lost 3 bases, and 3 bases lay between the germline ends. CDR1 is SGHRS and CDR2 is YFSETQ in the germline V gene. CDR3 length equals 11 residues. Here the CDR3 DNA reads TGCGCCAGCAGCCTTACAGATACGCAGTATTTT. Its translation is CASSLTDTQYF.

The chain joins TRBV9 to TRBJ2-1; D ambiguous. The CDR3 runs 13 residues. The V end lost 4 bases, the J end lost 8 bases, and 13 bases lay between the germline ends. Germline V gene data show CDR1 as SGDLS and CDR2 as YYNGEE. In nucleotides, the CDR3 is TGTGCCAGCAGCCAGGCTATAAGCGATGAGCAGTTCTTC. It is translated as CASSQAISDEQFF.

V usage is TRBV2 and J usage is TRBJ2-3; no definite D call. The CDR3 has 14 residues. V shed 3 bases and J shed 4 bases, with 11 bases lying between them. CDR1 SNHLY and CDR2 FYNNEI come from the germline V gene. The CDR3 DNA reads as TGTGCCAGCAGTGATTCGTCGCTACCAGATACGCAGTATTTT. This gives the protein CASSDSSLPDTQYF.

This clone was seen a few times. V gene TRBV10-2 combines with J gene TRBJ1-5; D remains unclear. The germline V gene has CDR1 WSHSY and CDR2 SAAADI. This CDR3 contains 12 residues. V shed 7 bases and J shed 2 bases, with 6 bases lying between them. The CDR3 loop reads CASTSGNQPQHF. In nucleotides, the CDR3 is TGCGCCAGCACGAGTGGCAATCAGCCCCAGCATTTT.

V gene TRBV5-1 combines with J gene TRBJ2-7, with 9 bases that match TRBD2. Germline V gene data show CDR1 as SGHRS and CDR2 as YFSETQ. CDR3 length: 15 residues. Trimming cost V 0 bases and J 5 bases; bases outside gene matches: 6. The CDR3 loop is CASSLVAGGRDEQYF. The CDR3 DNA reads TGCGCCAGCAGCTTGGTGGCGGGGGGGCGCGACGAGCAGTACTTC.

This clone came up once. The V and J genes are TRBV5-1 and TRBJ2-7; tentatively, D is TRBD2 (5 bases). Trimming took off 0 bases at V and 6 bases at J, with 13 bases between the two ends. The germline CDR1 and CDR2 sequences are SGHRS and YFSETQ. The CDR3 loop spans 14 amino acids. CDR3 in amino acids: CASSLGAGGVEQYF. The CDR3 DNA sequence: TGCGCCAGCAGCTTGGGGGCAGGAGGCGTCGAGCAGTACTTC.

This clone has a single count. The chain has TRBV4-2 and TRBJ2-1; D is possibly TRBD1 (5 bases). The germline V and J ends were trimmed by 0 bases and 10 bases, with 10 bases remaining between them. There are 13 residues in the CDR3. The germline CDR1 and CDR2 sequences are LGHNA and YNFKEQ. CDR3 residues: CASSQEGRSEQFF. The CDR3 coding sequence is TGTGCCAGCAGCCAAGAGGGGCGGAGCGAGCAGTTCTTC.

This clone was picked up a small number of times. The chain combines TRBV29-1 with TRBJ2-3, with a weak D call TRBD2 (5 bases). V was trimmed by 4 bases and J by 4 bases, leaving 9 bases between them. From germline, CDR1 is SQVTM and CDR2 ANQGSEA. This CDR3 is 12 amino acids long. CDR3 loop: CSVGAGADTQYF. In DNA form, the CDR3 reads TGCAGCGTTGGGGCGGGCGCAGATACGCAGTATTTT.

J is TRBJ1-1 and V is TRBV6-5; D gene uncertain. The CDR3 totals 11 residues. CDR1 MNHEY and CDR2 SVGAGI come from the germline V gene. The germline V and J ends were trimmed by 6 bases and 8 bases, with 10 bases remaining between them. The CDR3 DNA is TGTGCCAGCAGACATAATTTAGAAGCTTTCTTT. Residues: CASRHNLEAFF.

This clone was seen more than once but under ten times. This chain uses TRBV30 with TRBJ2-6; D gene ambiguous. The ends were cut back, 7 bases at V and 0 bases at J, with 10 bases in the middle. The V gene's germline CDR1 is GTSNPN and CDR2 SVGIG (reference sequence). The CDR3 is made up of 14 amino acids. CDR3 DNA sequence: TGTGCCTCAACAGCCTCCTCTGGGGCCAACGTCCTGACTTTC. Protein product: CASTASSGANVLTF. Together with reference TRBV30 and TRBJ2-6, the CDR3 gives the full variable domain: SQTIHQWPATLVQPVGSPLSLECTVEGTSNPNLYWYRQAAGRGLQLLFYSVGIGQISSEVPQNLSASRPQDRQFILSSKKLLLSDSGFYLCASTASSGANVLTFGAGSRLTVL.

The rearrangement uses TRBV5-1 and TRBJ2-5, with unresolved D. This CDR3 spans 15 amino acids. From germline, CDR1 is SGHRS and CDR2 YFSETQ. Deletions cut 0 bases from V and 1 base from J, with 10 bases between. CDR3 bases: TGCGCCAGCAGCTTGGGGCCCCAGCCCCAAGAGACCCAGTACTTC. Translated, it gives CASSLGPQPQETQYF.

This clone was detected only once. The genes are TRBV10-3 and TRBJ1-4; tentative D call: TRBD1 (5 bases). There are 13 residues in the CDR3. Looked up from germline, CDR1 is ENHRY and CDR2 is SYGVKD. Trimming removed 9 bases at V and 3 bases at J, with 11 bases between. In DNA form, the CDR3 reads TGTGCCATACGAGGGGAGGCTAATGAAAAACTGTTTTTT. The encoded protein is CAIRGEANEKLFF.

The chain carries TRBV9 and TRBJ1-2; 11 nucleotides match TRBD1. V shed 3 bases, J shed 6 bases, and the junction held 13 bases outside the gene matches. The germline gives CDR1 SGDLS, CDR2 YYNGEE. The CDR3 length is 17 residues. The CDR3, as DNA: TGTGCCAGCAGCGCCTGGGACAGGGGGTTTTCAAGGGATGGCTACACCTTC. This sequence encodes CASSAWDRGFSRDGYTF.

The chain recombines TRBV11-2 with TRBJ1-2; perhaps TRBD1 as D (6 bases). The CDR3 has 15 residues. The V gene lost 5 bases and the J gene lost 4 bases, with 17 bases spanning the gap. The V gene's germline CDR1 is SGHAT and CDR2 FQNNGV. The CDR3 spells CASSIYREAGYGYTF. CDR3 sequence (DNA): TGTGCCAGCAGCATCTACAGGGAGGCCGGCTATGGCTACACCTTC.

This chain's CDR3 is CATTSEGTGGTKLDTEAFF. In nucleotides, the CDR3 is TGTGCTACCACCAGTGAAGGGACAGGGGGGACGAAGTTGGACACTGAAGCTTTCTTT. The chain employs TRBV7-7 and TRBJ1-1; 11 nucleotides agree with TRBD1. Germline V gene sequence: CDR1 SSHAT, CDR2 FNYEAQ (reference sequence). This CDR3 comprises 19 residues.